The 21 T cell receptor beta chains below all came from one sample that was sequenced in a study of CD8+CD57+ T cells in acquired aplastic anemia. Genomic DNA was employed as the template in profiling TCR beta VDJ and CDR3. TCRdb re-derived calls from the reads in MiXCR, one entry per CDR3 protein. Of approximately 190,000 distinct CDR3 sequences listed, just under 50% are singletons. In patients chosen for sequencing, flow cytometry had shown CD8+CD57+ cell expansion. Sequenced material: sorted CD4+, CD8+, or CD8+CD57+ T cells (not recorded which) from PBMCs. The receptors originated from a human donor with aplastic anemia.

CDR3 in DNA: TGTGCCAGCAGTTACGGGGGGGGGCGATTAGGGGAAAAACTGTTTTTT. Translating gives CASSYGGGRLGEKLFF. This chain links TRBV6-5 with TRBJ1-4; D may be TRBD1 (6 bases). The V gene lost 2 bases and the J gene lost 8 bases, with 18 bases spanning the gap. Germline CDR1 and CDR2: MNHEY and SVGAGI. CDR3 size: 16 residues.

This clonotype was recorded many times. J is TRBJ2-6 and V is TRBV19, with D possibly TRBD1 on 5 matching bases. The germline V gene has CDR1 LNHDA and CDR2 SQIVND (reference sequence). This CDR3 contains 16 residues. Trimming left V 0 bases short and J 2 bases short, with 8 bases between. The CDR3 protein is CASSIEGRAGANVLTF. The CDR3 DNA reads as TGTGCCAGTAGTATAGAAGGCAGGGCTGGGGCCAACGTCCTGACTTTC.

The chain joins TRBV2 to TRBJ2-7; D not certain. The CDR3 contains 12 residues. V lost 2 bases and J 4 bases, leaving 6 bases between the germline ends. CDR1 SNHLY and CDR2 FYNNEI come from the germline V gene. The CDR3 here is CASSESVYEQYF. CDR3 sequence (DNA): TGTGCCAGCAGTGAATCGGTATACGAGCAGTACTTC.

Worth noting for this clonotype: A much larger clone is a single base away; this may be a read error. The chain recombines TRBV10-3 with TRBJ1-2, with TRBD1 as a possible D gene (5 bases). CDR3 size: 14 residues. Germline V gives CDR1 ENHRY, CDR2 SYGVKD. The CDR3 is CAVSKDIRSYGYTF. For the CDR3, the DNA is TGTGCCGTCAGTAAGGACATCAGAAGCTATGGCTACACCTTC.

This chain links TRBV24-1 with TRBJ1-5; maybe TRBD1 (5 bases). Germline-derived CDR1 and CDR2 are KGHDR and SFDVKD. This CDR3 has 16 residues. V was clipped by 9 bases and J by 1 base, with 18 bases between them. DNA for the CDR3: TGTGCCACCTCCGCGGGGGATTCGATAAGCAATCAGCCCCAGCATTTT. Residues: CATSAGDSISNQPQHF.

The genes are TRBV24-1 and TRBJ2-3, with 9 bases matching TRBD2. The junction had 4 bases not matched to a gene; V was cut back by 5 bases and J by 2 bases. Germline V gene data show CDR1 as KGHDR and CDR2 as SFDVKD. The CDR3 has 15 residues. CDR3 DNA: TGTGCCACCAGTGGCCTAGCGGGATCCACAGATACGCAGTATTTT. This translates into CATSGLAGSTDTQYF.

This rearrangement joins TRBV20-1 to TRBJ1-3, with D uncertain. The CDR3 spans 11 residues. V lost 4 bases and J lost 10, with 11 bases in between. The germline gives CDR1 DFQATT, CDR2 SNEGSKA (reference sequence). CDR3 DNA sequence: TGCAGTGCTACATCGGAAACGACCATATATTTT. It specifies CSATSETTIYF.

The chain recombines TRBV29-1 with TRBJ2-5, with D uncertain. CDR3 size: 13 residues. V was shortened by 5 bases and J by 0 bases, with 10 bases between the two germline ends. The germline gives CDR1 SQVTM, CDR2 ANQGSEA. The CDR3 DNA follows: TGCAGCGTTATAGCAGGCTACCAAGAGACCCAGTACTTC. It codes for CSVIAGYQETQYF.

Ten or more counts support this clonotype. This chain links TRBV2 with TRBJ1-1; 8 bases fit TRBD1. Germline-derived CDR1 and CDR2 are SNHLY and FYNNEI. CDR3 length: 14 residues. V gave up 5 bases and J gave up 4 bases; unmatched junction bases: 6. In nucleotides, the CDR3 is TGTGCCAGCAGTTATACAGGGGGTGGCACTGAAGCTTTCTTT. As protein: CASSYTGGGTEAFF.

This chain connects TRBV14 to TRBJ2-5, with D unclear. The length of the CDR3 is 16 residues. The V gene's germline CDR1 is SGHDN and CDR2 FVKESK. V was trimmed by 1 base and J by 5 bases, leaving 17 bases between them. The CDR3 here is CASSQAGPPMGETQYF. CDR3 nucleotides: TGTGCCAGCAGCCAAGCGGGCCCTCCAATGGGGGAGACCCAGTACTTC.

The chain links TRBV20-1 to TRBJ2-7; D uncertain. CDR1 and CDR2 from the germline V gene are DFQATT and SNEGSKA (reference sequence). The V and J ends lost 8 bases and 4 bases respectively, with 12 bases between them. The CDR3 runs 11 residues. The DNA for the CDR3 is TGCAGTATGACGGTGGGATACGAGCAGTACTTC. Protein sequence: CSMTVGYEQYF.

A remark on this clonotype: Possible read error: a much larger clone is one base away. The V and J genes are TRBV4-2 and TRBJ2-2; TRBD2 matches at 7 bases. This CDR3 is 17 amino acids long. From germline, CDR1 is LGHNA and CDR2 YNFKEQ. This chain's CDR3 is CASSPPTSPSRTGVLFF. CDR3 DNA: TGTGCCAGCAGCCCGCCGACTAGCCCGAGTCGCACCGGGGTGCTGTTTTTT.

The chain employs TRBV2 and TRBJ2-2; D not resolved. The V end was cut by 4 bases, the J end by 3 bases, with 6 bases between. Germline values: CDR1 SNHLY, CDR2 FYNNEI. The CDR3 is 13 residues long. The CDR3 region is CASSVKDTGELFF. The CDR3 nucleotides read TGTGCCAGCAGTGTAAAAGACACCGGGGAGCTGTTTTTT.

This clonotype was counted at least ten times. V usage is TRBV12-3 or TRBV12-4 and J usage is TRBJ2-1; D gene unclear. This CDR3 has 15 residues. The germline V and J ends were trimmed by 1 base and 4 bases, with 11 bases remaining between them. The CDR3 DNA follows: TGTGCCAGCAGTTTAGTAGCAGGAGTGTACAATGAGCAGTTCTTC. Its translation: CASSLVAGVYNEQFF.

This clonotype was recorded a few times. For the CDR3, the DNA is TGCAGCGACGATACGCAGTATTTT. Translating it yields CSDDTQYF. J is TRBJ2-3 and V is TRBV29-1; no clear D. The V and J ends lost 7 bases and 6 bases respectively, with 2 bases between them. The germline V gene encodes CDR1 SQVTM and CDR2 ANQGSEA. CDR3 length: 8 amino acids.

The CDR3 reads CASSMKGDSYNEQFF. DNA of the CDR3: TGTGCCAGTAGTATGAAGGGGGACAGCTACAATGAGCAGTTCTTC. The rearrangement joins TRBV19 to TRBJ2-1, with 7 bases matching TRBD1. V gave up 3 bases and J gave up 3 bases; unmatched junction bases: 5. Germline lookup yields CDR1 LNHDA and CDR2 SQIVND (reference sequence). CDR3 size: 15 residues.

This rearrangement joins TRBV2 to TRBJ2-5; the D gene could be TRBD1 or TRBD2 (5 bases each). The CDR3 covers 14 residues. The V gene lost 5 bases and the J gene lost 2 bases, with 12 bases spanning the gap. CDR1 is SNHLY, CDR2 FYNNEI, per germline. In DNA, the CDR3 is TGTGCCAGCAGTCAGAGGGACGGTCAAGAGACCCAGTACTTC. It encodes CASSQRDGQETQYF.

The chain combines TRBV19 with TRBJ2-1, with TRBD1 matching over 10 bases. Germline-derived CDR1 and CDR2 are LNHDA and SQIVND (reference sequence). With V trimmed by 5 bases and J by 9 bases, 10 bases remained unmatched. This CDR3 comprises 15 residues. CDR3 sequence reads: CASSADRDRGTEQFF. CDR3 nucleotides: TGTGCCAGTAGTGCCGACCGGGACAGGGGAACTGAGCAGTTCTTC.

To note about this clonotype: Since the CDR3 does not end with the conserved phenylalanine or tryptophan, this likely comes from a read error. The DNA is left out, because the CDR3 cannot be placed on it with certainty; the CDR3 is given as TCRdb lists it. This chain uses TRBV19 with TRBJ2-3; the DNA was not used to check the table's D call, TRBD2. 9 amino acids form the CDR3, both terminal residues included. From germline, CDR1 is LNHDA and CDR2 SQIVND (reference sequence). The CDR3 sequence is CASLSAGYD.

J is TRBJ2-7 and V is TRBV7-9; weak D call: TRBD2 (5 bases). The ends were cut back, 7 bases at V and 6 bases at J, with 16 bases in the middle. Germline loops: CDR1 SEHNR, CDR2 FQNEAQ (reference sequence). The CDR3 sequence is 13 residues long. In DNA, the CDR3 is TGTGCCAGCACCCTAGTCGAGGGCGGCGAGCAGTACTTC. Encoded protein: CASTLVEGGEQYF. The variable domain in full, completed from reference TRBV7-9 and TRBJ2-7, reads DTGVSQNPRHKITKRGQNVTFRCDPISEHNRLYWYRQTLGQGPEFLTYFQNEAQLEKSRLLSDRFSAERPKGSFSTLEIQRTEQGDSAMYLCASTLVEGGEQYFGPGTRLTVT.

This clonotype was observed a handful of times. The chain is built from TRBV2 and TRBJ1-6; possible D gene TRBD1, 5 bases. V shed 10 bases and J shed 9 bases, with 16 bases lying between them. Germline-derived CDR1 and CDR2 are SNHLY and FYNNEI. The CDR3 is made up of 13 amino acids. CDR3 protein: CAIPGQGASPLHF. The CDR3 DNA reads TGTGCCATCCCCGGGCAGGGCGCTTCACCCCTCCACTTT.